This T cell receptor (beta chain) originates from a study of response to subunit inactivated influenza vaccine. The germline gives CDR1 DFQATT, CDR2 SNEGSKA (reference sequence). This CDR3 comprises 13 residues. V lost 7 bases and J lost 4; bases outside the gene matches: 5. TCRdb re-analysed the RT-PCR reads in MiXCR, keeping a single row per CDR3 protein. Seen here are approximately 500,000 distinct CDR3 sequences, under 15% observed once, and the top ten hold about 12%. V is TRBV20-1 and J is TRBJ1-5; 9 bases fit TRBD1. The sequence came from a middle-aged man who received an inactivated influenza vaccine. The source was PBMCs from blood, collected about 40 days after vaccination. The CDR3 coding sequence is TGCAGTGGCGACAGGGGGAAGAATCAGCCCCAGCATTTT. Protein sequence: CSGDRGKNQPQHF.